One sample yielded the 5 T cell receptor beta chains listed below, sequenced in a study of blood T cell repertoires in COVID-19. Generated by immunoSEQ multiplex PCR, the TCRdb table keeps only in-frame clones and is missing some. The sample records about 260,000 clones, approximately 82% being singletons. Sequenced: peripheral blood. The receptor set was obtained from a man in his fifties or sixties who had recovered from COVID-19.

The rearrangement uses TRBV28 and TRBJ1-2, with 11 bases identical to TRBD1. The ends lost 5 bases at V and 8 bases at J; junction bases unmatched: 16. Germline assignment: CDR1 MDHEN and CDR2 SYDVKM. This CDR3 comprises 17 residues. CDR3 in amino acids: CASSLSGTGGYTKGYTF. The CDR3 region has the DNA TGTGCCAGCAGTCTTTCCGGGACAGGGGGATATACCAAAGGCTACACCTTC.

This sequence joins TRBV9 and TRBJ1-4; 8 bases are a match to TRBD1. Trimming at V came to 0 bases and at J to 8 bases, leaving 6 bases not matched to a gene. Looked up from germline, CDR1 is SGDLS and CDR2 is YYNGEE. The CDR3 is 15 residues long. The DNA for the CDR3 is TGTGCCAGCAGCGTAGCCGGGACAGGAAACGAAAAACTGTTTTTT. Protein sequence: CASSVAGTGNEKLFF.

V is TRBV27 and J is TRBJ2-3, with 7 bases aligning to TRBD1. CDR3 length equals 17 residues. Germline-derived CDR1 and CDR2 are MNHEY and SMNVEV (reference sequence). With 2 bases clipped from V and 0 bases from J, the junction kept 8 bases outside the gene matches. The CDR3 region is CASSLKPGQWSTDTQYF. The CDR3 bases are TGTGCCAGCAGTTTAAAACCGGGACAGTGGAGCACAGATACGCAGTATTTT.

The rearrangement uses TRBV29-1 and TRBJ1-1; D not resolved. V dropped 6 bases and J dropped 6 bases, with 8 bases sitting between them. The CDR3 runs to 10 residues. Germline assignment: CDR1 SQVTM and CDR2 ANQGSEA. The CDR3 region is CSVAGAEAFF. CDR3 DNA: TGCAGCGTGGCCGGAGCTGAAGCTTTCTTT. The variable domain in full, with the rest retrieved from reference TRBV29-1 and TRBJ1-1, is SAVISQKPSRDICQRGTSLTIQCQVDSQVTMMFWYRQQPGQSLTLIATANQGSEATYESGFVIDKFPISRPNLTFSTLTVSNMSPEDSSIYLCSVAGAEAFFGQGTRLTVV.

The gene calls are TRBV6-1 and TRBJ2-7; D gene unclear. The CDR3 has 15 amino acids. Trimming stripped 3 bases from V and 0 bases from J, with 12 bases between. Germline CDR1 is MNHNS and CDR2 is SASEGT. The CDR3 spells CASSETFLSSYEQYF. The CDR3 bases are TGTGCCAGCAGTGAGACATTCCTAAGCTCCTACGAGCAGTACTTC.